The source of this T cell receptor beta chain is a study of T cells after yellow fever vaccination (dated by TCRdb to between 2019 and 2020). With regard to the full study: The SMART-Seq v4 Ultra Low Input RNA kit was used to prepare libraries from fractions with low cell numbers. Bulk TCR alpha and beta repertoires were sequenced longitudinally to track T-cell clones before and after primary and booster YFV17D yellow fever vaccination. Two healthy male donors, one aged 18 to 30 and one aged 30 to 40 years, were included in the cohort. Blood samples were taken at several timepoints before and after primary and secondary immunization, and bulk PBMC replicates and cell subsets were isolated. Paper-wide results and their limitations: A small fraction of clonotypes showed up in both the CD4 and CD8 compartments, probably as a result of convergent recombination. Computational filtering was required because FACS-sorted repertoires could contain abundant contaminating clonotypes from the bulk population. The secondary T-cell response was weaker than the primary response but faster, peaking on day 5 instead of day 15. Most clones expanded after primary vaccination (roughly 96% of CD4 and roughly 88% of CD8) were re-detected after the booster, suggesting that broad memory maintenance occurred. The study included only two donors, which limits how far the findings can be generalized.

In the paper's terms, the treatment or condition label means: live attenuated yellow fever vaccine strain. A standard Ficoll-Paque protocol was used to isolate PBMCs from peripheral blood. CD4 and CD8 T-cell fractions were isolated with Dynabeads CD4 and CD8 positive selection kits. TriZol was used to extract RNA from bulk PBMCs, from CD4 and CD8 fractions, and from dextramer-positive and dextramer-negative fractions. The sequencing machine was an Illumina NovaSeq 6000. TCR cDNA was synthesized by 5'RACE template switching, through which a universal primer site and unique molecular identifiers were introduced. Priming of cDNA synthesis was performed from both the TCR alpha and TCR beta constant segments. Two PCR steps were used to amplify libraries, with sample barcodes and sequencing adapters being added in the second step. Sequencing of libraries was performed on Illumina HiSeq 2500 (2x100 bp) or NovaSeq (2x150 bp). Concerning the study's data processing: Demultiplexing of reads and collapsing into UMI consensus sequences were performed with MIGEC, and V(D)J alignment was carried out with MiXCR. Vaccine-responding clonotypes were identified with edgeR using replicate PBMC samples, with FDR below 0.01 and a log2 fold change above 5 up to day 15 being required. CD4 or CD8 identity was assigned to each bulk clonotype according to whether the clonotype was present at higher abundance in the sequenced CD4 repertoire or the sequenced CD8 repertoire. TCRdb reprocessed the public reads (quality trimming at Q25 with fastp, clone calling with MiXCR) and kept in-frame beta chains. Rows are unified per CDR3 protein, each entry keeping the most common DNA and genes. TCRdb, not the original authors, processed these V and J calls. In this sample the table shows a few hundred thousand distinct CDR3 sequences, about an eighth of which occur a single time. The leading ten clones occupy 2.5% to 4% of the sample.

V gives up 1 base and J gives up 1 base, and the segment between their germline ends measures 8 bases. The CDR1 and CDR2 encoded by the germline V gene are SNHLY and FYNNEI. The cysteine opens and the phenylalanine closes a CDR3 of 15 amino acids. The DNA shown is the 45-base CDR3, in frame from base 1. Remarks on this clonotype: What antigen it recognizes has not been identified. There are no base qualities to consult, and no much larger clone falls within one base.

The TCR was taken from a man aged 18 to 30 who received the YFV17D yellow fever vaccine. The input for sequencing was CD4+ T cells sorted from PBMCs, taken 15 days after the yellow fever booster vaccination. The rearranged segments are TRBV2 and TRBJ2-1; no D gene is confidently identified. The CDR3 reads as follows: CASSEELLSYNEQFF. Here is the DNA: TGTGCCAGCAGTGAAGAACTCCTTTCCTACAATGAGCAGTTCTTC.